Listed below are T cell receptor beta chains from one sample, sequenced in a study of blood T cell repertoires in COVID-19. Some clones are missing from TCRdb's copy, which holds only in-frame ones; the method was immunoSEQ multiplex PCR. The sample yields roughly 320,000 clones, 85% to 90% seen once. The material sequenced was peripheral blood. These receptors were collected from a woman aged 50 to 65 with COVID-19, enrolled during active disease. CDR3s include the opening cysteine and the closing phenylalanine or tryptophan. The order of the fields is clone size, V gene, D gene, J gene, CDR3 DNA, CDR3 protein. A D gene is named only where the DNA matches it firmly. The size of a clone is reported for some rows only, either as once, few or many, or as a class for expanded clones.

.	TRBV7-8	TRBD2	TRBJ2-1	TGTGCCAGCAGACAAGATAGGCTAGCGGGAGGGATCAATGAGCAGTTCTTC	CASRQDRLAGGINEQFF
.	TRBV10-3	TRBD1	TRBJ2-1	TGTGCCATCAGTGAGTCCCACTACAGGGGACATGAGCAGTTCTTC	CAISESHYRGHEQFF
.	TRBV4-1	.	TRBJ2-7	TGCGCCAGCAGCCCAATGGGGGGCTCCTACGAGCAGTACTTC	CASSPMGGSYEQYF
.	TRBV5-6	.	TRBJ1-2	TGTGCCAGCAGCCTACAGGGTTTACCCTATGGCTACACCTTC	CASSLQGLPYGYTF
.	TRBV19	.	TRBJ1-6	TGTGCCAGTATGACAGCTTTTACCTATAATTCACCCCTCCACTTT	CASMTAFTYNSPLHF
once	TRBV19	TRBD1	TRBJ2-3	TGTGCCAGTAGTTTTACAGGGGGCGCAACAGATACGCAGTATTTT	CASSFTGGATDTQYF
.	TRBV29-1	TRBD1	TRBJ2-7	TGCAGCGTTGGTTCAGGGGGCTCCTACGAGCAGTACTTC	CSVGSGGSYEQYF
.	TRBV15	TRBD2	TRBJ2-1	TGTGCCACCAGCAGACTCACTTCGGGCGGGAGTAGAGGTGAGCAGTTCTTC	CATSRLTSGGSRGEQFF
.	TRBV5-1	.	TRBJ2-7	TGCGCCAGCAGCGGATCAGGGTCCTGGGAGCAGTACTTC	CASSGSGSWEQYF
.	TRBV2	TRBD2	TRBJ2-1	TGTGCCAGCAGTGCGAGACTAGCGGGAGGGCGGGTAGATGAGCAGTTCTTC	CASSARLAGGRVDEQFF
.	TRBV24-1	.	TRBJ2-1	TGTGCCACCAGGTCGGGGTCCCCTCCGTCTGAGCAGTTCTTC	CATRSGSPPSEQFF
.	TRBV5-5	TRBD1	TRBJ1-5	TGTGCCAGCAGCTCCCGGGACAGGGGAGGCAATCAGCCCCAGCATTTT	CASSSRDRGGNQPQHF
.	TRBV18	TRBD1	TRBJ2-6	TGTGCCAGCTCACCACCCCTCGGGACAGTAAGCTCTGGGGCCAACGTCCTGACTTTC	CASSPPLGTVSSGANVLTF
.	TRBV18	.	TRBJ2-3	TGTGCCAGCTCACCATTGGAGAGCACAGATACGCAGTATTTT	CASSPLESTDTQYF
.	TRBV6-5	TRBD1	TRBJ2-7	TGTGCCAGCAGCCGGCCACGGGACAGGGGCTACGAGCAGTACTTC	CASSRPRDRGYEQYF
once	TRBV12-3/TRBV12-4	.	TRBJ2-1	TGTGCCAGCAGTTTATTGGCGAGGGTGGATCCGTTCTTC	CASSLLARVDPFF
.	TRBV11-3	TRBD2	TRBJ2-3	TGTGCCAGCAGCTTGACTAGCGCCGGCACAGATACGCAGTATTTT	CASSLTSAGTDTQYF
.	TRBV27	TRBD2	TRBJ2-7	TGTGCCAGCAGTATCGCAACTAGCGGGAACAGCTACGAGCAGTACTTC	CASSIATSGNSYEQYF
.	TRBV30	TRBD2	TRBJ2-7	TGTGCCTGGAGGAGGACTAGCGAGGGACCCTACGAGCAGTACTTC	CAWRRTSEGPYEQYF
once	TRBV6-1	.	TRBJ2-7	TGTGCCAGCAGTGAACAAGGGAGGCCCCCCTACGAGCAGTACTTC	CASSEQGRPPYEQYF
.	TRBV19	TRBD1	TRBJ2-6	TGTGCCAGTAGTATTCGCCGGGACAGGGCTGGGGCCAACGTCCTGACTTTC	CASSIRRDRAGANVLTF
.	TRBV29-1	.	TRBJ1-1	TGCAGCGTTGTGCCAGGGGCTTCTGAAGCTTTCTTT	CSVVPGASEAFF
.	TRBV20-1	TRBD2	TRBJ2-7	TGCAGTGCTAGTGTCTCAAGCGGGGGAATATACGAGCAGTACTTC	CSASVSSGGIYEQYF
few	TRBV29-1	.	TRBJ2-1	TGCAGCGTCCCCGCGGGTTACAATGAGCAGTTCTTC	CSVPAGYNEQFF
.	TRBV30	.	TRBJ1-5	TGTGCCTGGAGGCTCGGAGGCATTGGTAGCAATCAGCCCCAGCATTTT	CAWRLGGIGSNQPQHF
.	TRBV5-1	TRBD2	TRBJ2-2	TGCGCCAGCAGCTTGGTGGGCCGCGGGGGAGCCGGGGAGCTGTTTTTT	CASSLVGRGGAGELFF
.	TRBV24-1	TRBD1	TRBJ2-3	TGTGCCACCAGTGACCCTGGGACAGGGGGCCGGACAGATACGCAGTATTTT	CATSDPGTGGRTDTQYF
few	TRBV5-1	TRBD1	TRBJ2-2	TGCGCCAGCAGCTGGGGGACAGTGAACACCGGGGAGCTGTTTTTT	CASSWGTVNTGELFF
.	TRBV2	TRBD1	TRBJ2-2	TGTGCCAGCGGAAAGGGACAGGTGAACACCGGGGAGCTGTTTTTT	CASGKGQVNTGELFF
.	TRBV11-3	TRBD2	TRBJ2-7	TGTGCCAGCAGCCGAAGCCCCAGCGGGAGCTACGAGCAGTACTTC	CASSRSPSGSYEQYF
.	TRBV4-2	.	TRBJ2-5	TGTGCCAGCAGCCAAAGACTAGGGGAGACCCAGTACTTC	CASSQRLGETQYF
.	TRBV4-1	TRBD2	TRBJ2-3	TGCGCCAGCAGCCAAGATCCCAGTGGTAGCGGGAGCACAGATACGCAGTATTTT	CASSQDPSGSGSTDTQYF
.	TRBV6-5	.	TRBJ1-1	TGTGCCAGCAGTTACTATTCACAGGGAGGGCCTGAAGCTTTCTTT	CASSYYSQGGPEAFF
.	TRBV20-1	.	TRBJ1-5	TGCAGTGCTAGTCAGGGGTCTGGTCAGCCCCAGCATTTT	CSASQGSGQPQHF
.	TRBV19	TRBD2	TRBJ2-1	TGTGCCAGTAGTGGGGCTAGCGGGGCCGTGGGCAATGAGCAGTTCTTC	CASSGASGAVGNEQFF
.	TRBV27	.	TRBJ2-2	TGTGCCAGCAGTTTTCTCCTTAACACCGGGGAGCTGTTTTTT	CASSFLLNTGELFF
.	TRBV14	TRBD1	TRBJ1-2	TGTGCCAGCAGCCAAGGGGGACAGGGCTTTGGCTACACCTTC	CASSQGGQGFGYTF
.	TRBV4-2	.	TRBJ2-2	TGTGCCATCTCGACAGCCGCCGGGGAGCTGTTTTTT	CAISTAAGELFF
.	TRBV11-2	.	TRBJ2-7	TGTGCCAGCAGCAGGGGCCCGGATCTTAGCTCCTACGAGCAGTACTTC	CASSRGPDLSSYEQYF
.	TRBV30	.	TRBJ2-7	TGTGCCTGGAGTTACAGCGGAACGGGCGAGCAGTACTTC	CAWSYSGTGEQYF
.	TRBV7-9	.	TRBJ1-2	TGTGCCAGCAGCTCACCCAACAGAGATAACTATGGCTACACCTTC	CASSSPNRDNYGYTF
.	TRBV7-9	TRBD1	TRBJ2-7	TGTGCCAGCAGCCGACAGGGTTACGAGCAGTACTTC	CASSRQGYEQYF
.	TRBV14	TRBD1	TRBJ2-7	TGTGCCAGCAGCCACCCTGGGACAGGGGGCCACGAGCAGTACTTC	CASSHPGTGGHEQYF
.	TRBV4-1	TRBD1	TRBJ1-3	TGCGCCAGCAGCCAAACCCCGGGACAGGGGGCGAACACCATATATTTT	CASSQTPGQGANTIYF
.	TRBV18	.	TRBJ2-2	TGTGCCAGCTCACCTCTTACCACAGGGTCCCGTCACTTGAACACCGGGGAGCTGTTTTTT	CASSPLTTGSRHLNTGELFF
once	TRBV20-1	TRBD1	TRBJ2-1	TGCAGTGCTAGTGGAGACAGGGGGCTCGGGTCCTACAATGAGCAGTTCTTC	CSASGDRGLGSYNEQFF
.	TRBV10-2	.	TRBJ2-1	TGCGCCAGCAGTGTTGGAGGTGAGCAGTTCTTC	CASSVGGEQFF
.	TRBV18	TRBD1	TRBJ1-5	TGTGCCAGCTCACTCGCTGCGACAGGGGGTGGCTATAGCAATCAGCCCCAGCATTTT	CASSLAATGGGYSNQPQHF
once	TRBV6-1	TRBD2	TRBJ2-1	TGTGCCAGCAGTGGCCTACTAGCGGGGAGTTACAATGAGCAGTTCTTC	CASSGLLAGSYNEQFF
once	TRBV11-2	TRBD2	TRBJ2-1	TGTGCCAGCAGCCCTACCGGGACTACCATTGAGCAGTTCTTC	CASSPTGTTIEQFF
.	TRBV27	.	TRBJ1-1	TGTGCCAGCTACCCGGGTCAGGGGTTGGGAGAAGCTTTCTTT	CASYPGQGLGEAFF
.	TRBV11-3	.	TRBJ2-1	TGTGCCAGCAGGTTAACGTTGAATCGGAATGAGCAGTTCTTC	CASRLTLNRNEQFF
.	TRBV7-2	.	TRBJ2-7	TGTGCCAGCAGCGCCGCGGGGACTCAAAGCTCCTACGAGCAGTACTTC	CASSAAGTQSSYEQYF
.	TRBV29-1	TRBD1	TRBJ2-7	TGCAGCGTTGAACGGGCAGGGGGCGGGAACGAGCAGTACTTC	CSVERAGGGNEQYF
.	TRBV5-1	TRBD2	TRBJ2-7	TGCGCCAGCAGCGACCCTAGCGGTGGCTCCTACGAGCAGTACTTC	CASSDPSGGSYEQYF
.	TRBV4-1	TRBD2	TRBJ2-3	TGCGCCAGCAGCCAAGCCCTAGCGGGACCCACAGATACGCAGTATTTT	CASSQALAGPTDTQYF
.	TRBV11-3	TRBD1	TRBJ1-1	TGTGCCAGCAGCCCCGGGACAGGGGACACTGAAGCTTTCTTT	CASSPGTGDTEAFF
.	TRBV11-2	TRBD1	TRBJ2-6	TGTGCCAGCAGACCGGGACAGGGACACTCTGGGGCCAACGTCCTGACTTTC	CASRPGQGHSGANVLTF
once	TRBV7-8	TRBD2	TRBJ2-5	TGTGCCAGCAGCGGAGTCGGACTAGCGGGAAAAGAGACCCAGTACTTC	CASSGVGLAGKETQYF
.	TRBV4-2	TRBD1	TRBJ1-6	TGTGCCAGCAGCCAGCTAGACAGGGGGACTAATTCACCCCTCCACTTT	CASSQLDRGTNSPLHF